The present T cell receptor beta chain was sequenced within a study of T-cell memory formation after mild COVID-19. CDR3 size: 17 residues. Trimming took off 5 bases at V and 3 bases at J, with 21 bases between the two ends. The germline gives CDR1 SEHNR, CDR2 FQNEAQ (reference sequence). TCRdb itself ran the 5' RACE reads through MiXCR, one entry per CDR3 protein. The sample lists about 200,000 distinct CDR3 sequences, 9.5% seen once, with 3.5% to 4% in the top ten. Sequencing was performed on PBMCs or a T cell subset sorted from them (not recorded which). This TCR was sampled from a man in his late teens or twenties who had mild COVID-19 (a few samples of this study predate the infection). Cell type and time point are not known. The chain is built from TRBV7-9 and TRBJ2-3; tentative D call: TRBD2 (6 bases). The CDR3 sequence: CASSPGLAHKITDTQYF. As DNA, the CDR3 is TGTGCCAGCAGCCCCGGGCTAGCGCACAAGATAACAGATACGCAGTATTTT.